Below are 32 T cell receptor beta chains sequenced from a single sample in a study of CD8+ T cells in alopecia areata. As for treatment: oral pan-JAK inhibitor, 5-10 mg twice daily. Extracted from the samples, RNA was reverse transcribed into cDNA to serve as the sequencing template. Produced via immunoSEQ multiplex PCR; TCRdb's table is partial and in-frame only. The repertoire holds over 100,000 clones, with about half as singletons. Specimen: CD4+ T cells sorted from blood, collected at week 4, from a patient treated with tofacitinib. All receptors come from a human donor with alopecia areata.

The CDR3 coding sequence is TGTGCCAGTACGCATGGTGATCGGGACACTGAAGCTTTCTTT. Translating it yields CASTHGDRDTEAFF. V is TRBV6-1 and J is TRBJ1-1, with unresolved D. Deletions cut 9 bases from V and 3 bases from J, with 17 bases between. This CDR3 has 14 residues. CDR1 and CDR2 from the germline V gene are MNHNS and SASEGT.

The chain is built from TRBV7-9 and TRBJ1-2; possibly TRBD1 for D (6 bases). The CDR3 runs 14 residues. Trimming left V 5 bases short and J 5 bases short, with 15 bases between. Germline V lookup: CDR1 SEHNR, CDR2 FQNEAQ (reference sequence). This CDR3 is CASSENRASYGYTF. CDR3 bases: TGTGCCAGCAGCGAAAACAGGGCCTCGTATGGCTACACCTTC.

The sample holds a few counts of this clone. This chain connects TRBV5-1 to TRBJ2-3; no reliable D call. The germline V and J ends were trimmed by 4 bases and 0 bases, with 9 bases remaining between them. In germline, CDR1 is SGHRS, CDR2 YFSETQ. CDR3 length equals 14 residues. The CDR3 is CASSPTASTDTQYF. In DNA form, the CDR3 reads TGCGCCAGCAGCCCTACTGCTAGCACAGATACGCAGTATTTT.

In its sample, this clone was seen once. The CDR3 sequence is CASSPERLLTHQFF. CDR3 nucleotide sequence: TGTGCCAGCAGTCCCGAACGCCTCCTTACCCACCAGTTCTTC. The chain couples TRBV6-5 to TRBJ2-1; D is unclear. CDR3 length: 14 amino acids. The germline V and J ends were trimmed by 5 bases and 13 bases, with 21 bases remaining between them. CDR1 MNHEY and CDR2 SVGAGI come from the germline V gene.

A single count supports this clone. This sequence joins TRBV5-1 and TRBJ2-3; D uncertain. In germline, CDR1 is SGHRS, CDR2 YFSETQ. CDR3 length equals 11 residues. Trimming took 6 bases from V and 9 from J, leaving 11 bases between them. CDR3 loop: CASTYLGTQYF. The CDR3 DNA sequence: TGCGCCAGCACGTACCTGGGGACGCAGTATTTT.

V is TRBV30 and J is TRBJ1-2; maybe TRBD1 (6 bases). The germline V gene has CDR1 GTSNPN and CDR2 SVGIG (reference sequence). V was cut by 0 bases and J by 5 bases, with 10 bases left in between. CDR3 size: 13 residues. The CDR3 reads CAWSVGGAYGYTF. The CDR3 DNA reads as TGTGCCTGGAGTGTAGGGGGGGCGTATGGCTACACCTTC.

The chain carries TRBV5-1 and TRBJ2-3; 9 bases map to TRBD2. J was trimmed by 5 bases and V by 1 base; bases with no gene match: 11. The CDR3 extends over 17 amino acids. Germline CDR1 and CDR2: SGHRS and YFSETQ. The CDR3 region is CASSLMAGGPRGDTQYF. For the CDR3, the DNA is TGCGCCAGCAGCTTGATGGCGGGAGGGCCGAGAGGAGATACGCAGTATTTT.

This clone has more than one count but fewer than ten. The chain employs TRBV5-6 and TRBJ2-7, with no clear D. CDR1 and CDR2 from the germline V gene are SGHDT and YYEEEE. The CDR3 is 11 residues long. The ends were cut back, 0 bases at V and 2 bases at J, with 0 bases in the middle. The CDR3: CASSLAYEQYF. In DNA form, the CDR3 reads TGTGCCAGCAGCTTGGCCTACGAGCAGTACTTC.

Of note for this clone: At the DNA level, this CDR3 is encoded by other sequences in the same sample as well. The chain couples TRBV30 to TRBJ1-1; D call uncertain. Per germline, CDR1 GTSNPN and CDR2 SVGIG (reference sequence). Trimming took 0 bases from V and 1 from J, leaving 6 bases between them. The CDR3 is 13 amino acids. The CDR3 loop reads CAWSVLGNTEAFF. CDR3 DNA sequence: TGTGCCTGGAGTGTACTGGGGAACACTGAAGCTTTCTTT. Based on the CDR3 plus reference TRBV30 and TRBJ1-1, the full variable domain is SQTIHQWPATLVQPVGSPLSLECTVEGTSNPNLYWYRQAAGRGLQLLFYSVGIGQISSEVPQNLSASRPQDRQFILSSKKLLLSDSGFYLCAWSVLGNTEAFFGQGTRLTVV.

This clone showed up just a few times. Other DNA sequences of this sample code for an identical CDR3. This rearrangement joins TRBV29-1 to TRBJ2-4; the D is unclear. The CDR3 loop spans 12 amino acids. The V gene's germline CDR1 is SQVTM and CDR2 ANQGSEA. V was pared by 6 bases and J by 1 base, with 7 bases between. In nucleotides, the CDR3 is TGCAGCGTCGGTGGGGCCAAAAACATTCAGTACTTC. Protein product: CSVGGAKNIQYF.

This clone was seen a few times. The chain carries TRBV7-2 and TRBJ1-5; unclear D gene. This CDR3 comprises 13 residues. V lost 5 bases and J 5 bases, leaving 10 bases between the germline ends. The V gene's germline CDR1 is SGHTA and CDR2 FQGNSA. The CDR3 here is CASSPIRDQPQHF. CDR3 sequence (DNA): TGTGCCAGCAGCCCCATAAGAGATCAGCCCCAGCATTTT.

The V and J genes are TRBV29-1 and TRBJ2-2; the match to TRBD1 covers 8 bases. Unmatched junction bases numbered 12, after V lost 6 bases and J lost 6 bases. Germline V gives CDR1 SQVTM, CDR2 ANQGSEA. The CDR3 is 15 amino acids. As DNA, the CDR3 is TGCAGCGTCCTTCAGGGGGCCGTTAACGCCGGGGAGCTGTTTTTT. It codes for CSVLQGAVNAGELFF.

The rearrangement links TRBV29-1 to TRBJ1-2; no clear D gene. The CDR3 contains 12 residues. The V gene lost 4 bases and the J gene lost 6 bases, with 12 bases spanning the gap. Germline values: CDR1 SQVTM, CDR2 ANQGSEA. This CDR3 is CSVVPGINGYTF. The CDR3, as DNA: TGCAGCGTTGTTCCGGGGATCAATGGCTACACCTTC.

This clone turned up a few times. J is TRBJ1-5 and V is TRBV29-1, with a possible D match to TRBD1 (5 bases). CDR1 is SQVTM and CDR2 is ANQGSEA in the germline V gene. The CDR3 is 14 residues long. V was trimmed by 7 bases and J by 7 bases, leaving 20 bases between them. CDR3 nucleotide sequence: TGCAGCGCCTCGGACTGGGGGAAGGGCCAGCCCCAGCATTTT. It specifies CSASDWGKGQPQHF.

The chain is built from TRBV25-1 and TRBJ2-5; tentative D call: TRBD2 (5 bases). In germline, CDR1 is MGHDK, CDR2 SYGVNS. Trimming left V 2 bases short and J 5 bases short, with 9 bases between. This CDR3 spans 13 amino acids. The CDR3 is CASSEEGEETQYF. The CDR3 nucleotides read TGTGCCAGCAGTGAAGAGGGAGAGGAGACCCAGTACTTC. Full variable domain (remainder filled in from reference TRBV25-1 and TRBJ2-5): EADIYQTPRYLVIGTGKKITLECSQTMGHDKMYWYQQDPGMELHLIHYSYGVNSTEKGDLSSESTVSRIRTEHFPLTLESARPSHTSQYLCASSEEGEETQYFGPGTRLLVL.

In its sample, this clone was seen once. V usage is TRBV30 and J usage is TRBJ2-5, with D perhaps matching TRBD1 (7 bases). This CDR3 comprises 14 residues. V was clipped by 4 bases and J by 0 bases, with 12 bases between them. In germline, CDR1 is GTSNPN, CDR2 SVGIG (reference sequence). The CDR3 DNA follows: TGTGCCTGGACCCGGAGGGGGCACCAAGAGACCCAGTACTTC. Residues: CAWTRRGHQETQYF.

The chain uses TRBV7-6 and TRBJ1-2; D unresolved. This CDR3 has 15 amino acids. The V gene lost 1 base and the J gene lost 8 bases, with 17 bases spanning the gap. The V gene's germline CDR1 is SGHVS and CDR2 FNYEAQ. CDR3 coding DNA: TGTGCCAGCAGCTTAGTCGGCGTAGCCCCCGAGGGCTACACCTTC. It specifies CASSLVGVAPEGYTF.

The DNA of the CDR3 is TGTGCCAGCAGTTACTCCACCCCCGCAGATACGCAGTATTTT. The encoded protein is CASSYSTPADTQYF. The V and J genes are TRBV6-5 and TRBJ2-3; D is ambiguous. The CDR3 spans 14 residues. V lost 0 bases and J 4 bases, leaving 8 bases between the germline ends. The germline gives CDR1 MNHEY, CDR2 SVGAGI.

The rearrangement uses TRBV6-5 and TRBJ2-4; 11 bases line up with TRBD2. The J segment lost 9 bases and the V segment lost 7 bases, leaving 8 bases of the junction unmatched. CDR3 size: 14 residues. Germline V gene data show CDR1 as MNHEY and CDR2 as SVGAGI. In DNA, the CDR3 is TGTGCCAGCACCCAACTAGCGGGAGAGGTCATTCAGTACTTC. It is translated as CASTQLAGEVIQYF.

This rearrangement joins TRBV7-9 to TRBJ1-5; 12 bases line up with TRBD1. CDR3 length: 17 amino acids. The V segment lost 2 bases and the J segment 6 bases; nucleotides outside the gene matches: 8. Germline V lookup: CDR1 SEHNR, CDR2 FQNEAQ (reference sequence). The CDR3 is CASSLFGGQGAGQPQHF. Here the CDR3 DNA reads TGTGCCAGCAGCTTATTTGGGGGACAGGGGGCAGGTCAGCCCCAGCATTTT.

V usage is TRBV19 and J usage is TRBJ2-7; tentative D call: TRBD1 (6 bases). This CDR3 is 12 amino acids long. Germline V gives CDR1 LNHDA, CDR2 SQIVND (reference sequence). V was cut by 4 bases and J by 5 bases, with 9 bases left in between. The CDR3 region is CASSKQGNEQYF. In DNA form, the CDR3 reads TGTGCCAGTAGTAAACAGGGAAACGAGCAGTACTTC.

J is TRBJ2-5 and V is TRBV7-2; D gene uncertain. Germline CDR1 and CDR2: SGHTA and FQGNSA. This CDR3 spans 14 amino acids. V was pared by 1 base and J by 2 bases, with 8 bases between. As DNA, the CDR3 is TGTGCCAGCAGCTTAGTTCCAGGACAAGAGACCCAGTACTTC. Protein product: CASSLVPGQETQYF.

The V call is TRBV7-9, the J call TRBJ1-4; perhaps TRBD1 as D (5 bases). Trimming left V 5 bases short and J 8 bases short, with 18 bases between. This CDR3 has 15 residues. Germline CDR1 is SEHNR and CDR2 is FQNEAQ (reference sequence). For the CDR3, the DNA is TGTGCCAGCAGCCCCGGGGGACGGTCGGGAGAAAAACTGTTTTTT. This translates into CASSPGGRSGEKLFF.

The V gene is TRBV5-1, the J gene TRBJ2-7, with 7 bases matching TRBD2. J lost 2 bases, V lost 0 bases, and 14 bases had no gene match. This CDR3 region has 18 residues. Germline-derived CDR1 and CDR2 are SGHRS and YFSETQ. CDR3 sequence reads: CASSLGAVRERTAYEQYF. CDR3 nucleotides: TGCGCCAGCAGCTTGGGGGCGGTGCGGGAGCGCACAGCCTACGAGCAGTACTTC.

V and J are TRBV29-1 and TRBJ2-7; D uncertain. Trimming stripped 4 bases from V and 1 base from J, with 14 bases between. Looked up from germline, CDR1 is SQVTM and CDR2 is ANQGSEA. There are 14 residues in the CDR3. The DNA of the CDR3 is TGCAGCGTTGCCCTTCTGACTGCTTCCTACGAGCAGTACTTC. Translated, it gives CSVALLTASYEQYF.

CDR3 loop: CAWSVNSLNTEAFF. The CDR3 DNA is TGTGCCTGGAGTGTAAACAGCCTGAACACTGAAGCTTTCTTT. The chain recombines TRBV30 with TRBJ1-1; the D is unclear. This CDR3 comprises 14 residues. V was cut by 0 bases and J by 0 bases, with 8 bases left in between. The V gene's germline CDR1 is GTSNPN and CDR2 SVGIG (reference sequence). The full variable domain, in which reference TRBV30 and TRBJ1-1 provide the parts outside the CDR3, is SQTIHQWPATLVQPVGSPLSLECTVEGTSNPNLYWYRQAAGRGLQLLFYSVGIGQISSEVPQNLSASRPQDRQFILSSKKLLLSDSGFYLCAWSVNSLNTEAFFGQGTRLTVV.

The V gene is TRBV7-3, the J gene TRBJ2-3; D uncertain. This CDR3 is built from 14 residues. Per the germline V gene, CDR1 is SGHTA and CDR2 is FQGTGA. Trimming took 2 bases from V and 2 from J, leaving 8 bases between them. The CDR3, as DNA: TGTGCCAGCAGCTTATCCCAGGTCACAGATACGCAGTATTTT. It is translated as CASSLSQVTDTQYF.

This clone turned up a few times. The chain recombines TRBV29-1 with TRBJ2-1; D possibly corresponds to TRBD2 (5 bases). This CDR3 has 14 amino acids. Trimming took 7 bases from V and 1 from J, leaving 14 bases between them. Germline V CDR1 and CDR2: SQVTM, ANQGSEA. CDR3 sequence: CSATGRGSYNEQFF. The CDR3 region has the DNA TGCAGCGCCACGGGGAGAGGGTCCTACAATGAGCAGTTCTTC.

The chain uses TRBV7-9 and TRBJ1-2; tentative D call: TRBD1 (5 bases). The germline V gene has CDR1 SEHNR and CDR2 FQNEAQ (reference sequence). The CDR3 is 17 amino acids. V lost 1 base, J lost 4 bases, and 19 bases lay in between. The CDR3 is CASSLGVEGISSYGYTF. CDR3 coding DNA: TGTGCCAGCAGCTTAGGAGTGGAGGGGATTTCTTCCTATGGCTACACCTTC.

The chain uses TRBV7-9 and TRBJ2-2, with a tentative D call TRBD1 (6 bases). Germline CDR1 and CDR2: SEHNR and FQNEAQ (reference sequence). The CDR3 length is 15 residues. Trimming removed 0 bases from V and 5 bases from J, with 10 bases in between. In nucleotides, the CDR3 is TGTGCCAGCAGCTTAGCCAGGGGAGTAACCGGGGAGCTGTTTTTT. This gives the protein CASSLARGVTGELFF.

The V gene is TRBV15, the J gene TRBJ1-1; D is perhaps TRBD1 (5 bases). The germline gives CDR1 LNHNV, CDR2 YYDKDF (reference sequence). The CDR3 extends over 16 amino acids. Trimming removed 0 bases at V and 3 bases at J, with 14 bases between. CDR3 in amino acids: CATSRDHPSRDTEAFF. In nucleotides, the CDR3 is TGTGCCACCAGCAGAGATCACCCCAGCAGGGACACTGAAGCTTTCTTT.

The genes are TRBV29-1 and TRBJ2-7; a possible D gene is TRBD1 (6 bases). Germline CDR1 is SQVTM and CDR2 is ANQGSEA. V was cut by 7 bases and J by 3 bases, with 13 bases left in between. This CDR3 is built from 12 residues. CDR3 in DNA: TGCAGCGGGGGACACCAAAGCTACGAGCAGTACTTC. Its translation is CSGGHQSYEQYF.